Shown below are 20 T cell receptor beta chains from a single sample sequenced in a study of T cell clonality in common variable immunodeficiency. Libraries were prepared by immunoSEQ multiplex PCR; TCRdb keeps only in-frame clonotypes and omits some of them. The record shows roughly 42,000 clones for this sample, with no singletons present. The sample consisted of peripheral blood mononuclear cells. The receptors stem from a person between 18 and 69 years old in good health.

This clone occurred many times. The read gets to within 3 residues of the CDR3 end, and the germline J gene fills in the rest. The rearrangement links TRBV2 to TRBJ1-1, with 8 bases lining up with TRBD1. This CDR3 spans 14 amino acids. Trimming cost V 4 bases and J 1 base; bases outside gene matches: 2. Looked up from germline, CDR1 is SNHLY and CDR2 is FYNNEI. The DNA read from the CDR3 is TGTGCCAGCAGTGTCGGACAGGGGAACACTGAA. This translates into CASSVGQGNTE. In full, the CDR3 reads CASSVGQGNTEAFF.

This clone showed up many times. The DNA read from the CDR3 is TGCAGTGCTAGAGAAGGGGGGGCCAACGTC. Its protein product is CSAREGGANV. The complete CDR3 sequence is CSAREGGANVLTF. This chain uses TRBV20-1 with TRBJ2-6, with D unresolved. The read falls 3 residues short of the CDR3 end, and the missing part is taken from the germline J gene. The ends were cut back, 0 bases at V and 4 bases at J, with 4 bases in the middle. This CDR3 region has 13 residues. The germline gives CDR1 DFQATT, CDR2 SNEGSKA (reference sequence).

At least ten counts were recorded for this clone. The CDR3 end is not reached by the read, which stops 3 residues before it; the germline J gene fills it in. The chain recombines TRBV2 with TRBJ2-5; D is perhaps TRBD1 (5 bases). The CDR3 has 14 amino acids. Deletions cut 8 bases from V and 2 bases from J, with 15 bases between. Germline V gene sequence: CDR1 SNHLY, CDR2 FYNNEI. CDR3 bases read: TGTGCCAGCGCTGGGCAGGGATTACAAGAGACC. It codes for CASAGQGLQET. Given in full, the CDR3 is CASAGQGLQETQYF.

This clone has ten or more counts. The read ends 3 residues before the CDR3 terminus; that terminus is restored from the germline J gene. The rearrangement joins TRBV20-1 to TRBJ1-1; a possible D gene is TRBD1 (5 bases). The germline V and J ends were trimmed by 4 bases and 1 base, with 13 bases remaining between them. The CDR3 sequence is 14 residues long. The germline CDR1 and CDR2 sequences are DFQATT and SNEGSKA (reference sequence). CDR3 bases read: TGCAGTGCTAACCCCGACAGTTCGAACACTGAA. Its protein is CSANPDSSNTE. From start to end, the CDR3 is CSANPDSSNTEAFF.

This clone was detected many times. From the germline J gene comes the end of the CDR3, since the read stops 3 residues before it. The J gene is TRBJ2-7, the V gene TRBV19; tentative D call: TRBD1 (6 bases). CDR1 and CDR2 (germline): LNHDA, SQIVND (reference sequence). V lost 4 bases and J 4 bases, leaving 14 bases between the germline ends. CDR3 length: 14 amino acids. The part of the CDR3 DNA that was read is TGTGCCAGTAGTACCTACAGGGAAGCTTACGAG. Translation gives CASSTYREAYE. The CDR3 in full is CASSTYREAYEQYF.

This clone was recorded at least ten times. The CDR3 is CASSEGLVYEQYF. CDR3 DNA (partial): TGTGCCAGCAGCGAGGGACTAGTTTACGAG. The rearrangement links TRBV11-2 to TRBJ2-7; 8 bases match TRBD2. The read ends 3 residues early relative to the CDR3; the germline J gene fills the gap. CDR3 size: 13 residues. Germline V lookup: CDR1 SGHAT, CDR2 FQNNGV. V trimming: 5 bases; J trimming: 4 bases; junction bases outside the gene matches: 4. Drawing the rest from reference TRBV11-2 and TRBJ2-7, the complete variable domain is EAGVAQSPRYKIIEKRQSVAFWCNPISGHATLYWYQQILGQGPKLLIQFQNNGVVDDSQLPKDRFSAERLKGVDSTLKIQPAKLEDSAVYLCASSEGLVYEQYFGPGTRLTVT.

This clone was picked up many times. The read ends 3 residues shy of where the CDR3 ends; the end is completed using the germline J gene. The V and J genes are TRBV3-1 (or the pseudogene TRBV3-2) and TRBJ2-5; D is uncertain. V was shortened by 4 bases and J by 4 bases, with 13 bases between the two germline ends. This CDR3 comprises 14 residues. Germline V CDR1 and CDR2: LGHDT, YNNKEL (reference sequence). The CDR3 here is CASSLPLKAETQYF. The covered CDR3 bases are TGTGCCAGCAGCCTACCTTTGAAGGCAGAGACC.

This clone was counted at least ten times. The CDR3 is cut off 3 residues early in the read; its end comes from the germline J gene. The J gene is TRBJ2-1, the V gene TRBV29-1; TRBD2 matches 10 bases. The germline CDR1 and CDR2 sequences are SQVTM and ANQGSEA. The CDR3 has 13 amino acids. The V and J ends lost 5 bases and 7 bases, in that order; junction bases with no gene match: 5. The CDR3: CSVPSGSGNEQFF. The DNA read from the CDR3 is TGCAGCGTTCCTAGCGGGAGCGGGAATGAG.

The DNA read from the CDR3 is TGTGCCAGCTCACCGCGGGGACAGGGCTACGAG. It encodes CASSPRGQGYE. The entire CDR3 protein is CASSPRGQGYEQYF. The J gene is TRBJ2-7, the V gene TRBV18; TRBD1 aligns across 9 bases. The CDR3 end falls 3 residues outside the read, so it is completed with the germline J gene. Germline CDR1 is KGHSH and CDR2 is LQKENI. The length of the CDR3 is 14 residues. With V trimmed by 3 bases and J by 3 bases, 3 bases remained unmatched.

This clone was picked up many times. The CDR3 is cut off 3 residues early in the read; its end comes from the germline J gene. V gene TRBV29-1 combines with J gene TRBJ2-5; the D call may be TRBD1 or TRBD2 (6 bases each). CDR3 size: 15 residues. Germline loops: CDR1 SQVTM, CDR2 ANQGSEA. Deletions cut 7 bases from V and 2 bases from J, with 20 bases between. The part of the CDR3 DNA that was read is TGCAGCGGCCGACCCCGCGGGACAAAACAAGAGACC. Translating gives CSGRPRGTKQET. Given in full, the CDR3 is CSGRPRGTKQETQYF.

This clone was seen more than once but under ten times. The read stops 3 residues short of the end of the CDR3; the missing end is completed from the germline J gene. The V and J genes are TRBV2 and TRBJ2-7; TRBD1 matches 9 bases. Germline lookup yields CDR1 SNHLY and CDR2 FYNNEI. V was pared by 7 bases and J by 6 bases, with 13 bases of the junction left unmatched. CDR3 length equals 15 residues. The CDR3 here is CASTHHRDRVTEQYF. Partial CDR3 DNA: TGTGCCAGCACTCACCACCGGGACAGGGTGACCGAG.

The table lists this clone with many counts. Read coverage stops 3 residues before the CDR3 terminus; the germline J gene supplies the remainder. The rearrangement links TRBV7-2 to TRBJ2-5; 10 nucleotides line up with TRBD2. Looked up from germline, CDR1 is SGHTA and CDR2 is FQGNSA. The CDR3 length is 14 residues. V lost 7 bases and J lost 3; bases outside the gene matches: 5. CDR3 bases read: TGTGCCAGCACCCTAGGACTAGCGGAAGAGACC. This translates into CASTLGLAEET. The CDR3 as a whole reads CASTLGLAEETQYF.

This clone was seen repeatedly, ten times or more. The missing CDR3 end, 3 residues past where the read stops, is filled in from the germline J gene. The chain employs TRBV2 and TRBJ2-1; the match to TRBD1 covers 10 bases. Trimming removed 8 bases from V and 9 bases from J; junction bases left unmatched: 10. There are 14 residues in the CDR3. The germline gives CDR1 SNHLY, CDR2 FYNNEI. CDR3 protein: CASLLDRGRGEQFF. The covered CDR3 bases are TGTGCCAGCCTGCTAGACAGGGGGCGAGGTGAG. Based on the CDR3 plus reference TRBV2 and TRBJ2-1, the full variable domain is EPEVTQTPSHQVTQMGQEVILRCVPISNHLYFYWYRQILGQKVEFLVSFYNNEISEKSEIFDDQFSVERPDGSNFTLKIRSTKLEDSAMYFCASLLDRGRGEQFFGPGTRLTVL.

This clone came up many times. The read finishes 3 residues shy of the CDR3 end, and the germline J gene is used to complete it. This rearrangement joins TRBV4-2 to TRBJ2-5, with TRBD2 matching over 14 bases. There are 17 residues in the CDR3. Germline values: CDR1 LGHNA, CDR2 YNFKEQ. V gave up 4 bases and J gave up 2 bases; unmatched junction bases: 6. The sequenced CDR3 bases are TGTGCCAGCAGCCCCGGACTAGCGGGGGGACGACAAGAGACC. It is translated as CASSPGLAGGRQET. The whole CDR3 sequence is CASSPGLAGGRQETQYF.

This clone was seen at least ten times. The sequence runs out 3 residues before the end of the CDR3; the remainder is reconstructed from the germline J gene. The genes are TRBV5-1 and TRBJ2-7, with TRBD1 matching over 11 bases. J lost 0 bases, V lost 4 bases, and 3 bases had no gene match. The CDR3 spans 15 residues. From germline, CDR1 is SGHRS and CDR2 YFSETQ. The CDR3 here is CASSPGQGASYEQYF. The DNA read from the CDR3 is TGCGCCAGCAGCCCTGGACAGGGGGCCTCCTACGAG.

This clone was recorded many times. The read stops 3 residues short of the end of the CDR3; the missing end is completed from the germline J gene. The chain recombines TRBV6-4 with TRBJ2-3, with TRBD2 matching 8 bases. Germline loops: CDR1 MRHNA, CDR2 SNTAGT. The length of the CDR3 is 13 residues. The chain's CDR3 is CASSDAPSGSQYF. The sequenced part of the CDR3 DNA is TGTGCCAGCAGTGACGCGCCTAGCGGGTCG.

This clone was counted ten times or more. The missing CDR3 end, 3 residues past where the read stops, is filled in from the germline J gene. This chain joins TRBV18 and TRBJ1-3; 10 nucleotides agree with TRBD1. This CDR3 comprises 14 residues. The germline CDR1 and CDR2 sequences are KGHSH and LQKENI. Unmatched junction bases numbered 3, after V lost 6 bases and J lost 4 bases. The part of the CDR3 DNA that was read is TGTGCCAGCTCCGGGACAGGGGTCGGAAACACC. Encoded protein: CASSGTGVGNT. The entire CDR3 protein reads CASSGTGVGNTIYF.

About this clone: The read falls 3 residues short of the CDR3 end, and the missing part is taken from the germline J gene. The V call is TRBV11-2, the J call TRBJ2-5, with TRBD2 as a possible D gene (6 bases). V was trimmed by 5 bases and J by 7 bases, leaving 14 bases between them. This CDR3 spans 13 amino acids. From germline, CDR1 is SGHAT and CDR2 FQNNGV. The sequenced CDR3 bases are TGTGCCAGCAGCCGAGGAGGGGAAGGGACC. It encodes CASSRGGEGT. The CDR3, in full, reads CASSRGGEGTQYF.

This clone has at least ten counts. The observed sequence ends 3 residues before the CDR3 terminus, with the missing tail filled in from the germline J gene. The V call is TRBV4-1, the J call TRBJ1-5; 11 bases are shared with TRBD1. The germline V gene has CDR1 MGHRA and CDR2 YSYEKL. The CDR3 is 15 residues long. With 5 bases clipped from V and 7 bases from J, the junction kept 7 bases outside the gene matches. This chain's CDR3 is CASSSRDRGLQPQHF. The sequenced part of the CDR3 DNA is TGCGCCAGCAGCTCCCGGGACAGGGGGTTGCAGCCC.

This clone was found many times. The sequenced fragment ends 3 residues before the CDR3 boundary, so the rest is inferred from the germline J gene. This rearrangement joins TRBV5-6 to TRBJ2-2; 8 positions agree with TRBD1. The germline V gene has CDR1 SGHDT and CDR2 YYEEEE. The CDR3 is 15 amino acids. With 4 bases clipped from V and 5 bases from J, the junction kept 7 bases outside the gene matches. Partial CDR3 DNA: TGTGCCAGCAGCCGGACAGGGTTGGTAACCGGGGAG. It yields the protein CASSRTGLVTGE. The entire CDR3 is CASSRTGLVTGELFF. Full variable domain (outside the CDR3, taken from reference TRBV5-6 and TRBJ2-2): DAGVTQSPTHLIKTRGQQVTLRCSPKSGHDTVSWYQQALGQGPQFIFQYYEEEERQRGNFPDRFSGHQFPNYSSELNVNALLLGDSALYLCASSRTGLVTGELFFGEGSRLTVL.